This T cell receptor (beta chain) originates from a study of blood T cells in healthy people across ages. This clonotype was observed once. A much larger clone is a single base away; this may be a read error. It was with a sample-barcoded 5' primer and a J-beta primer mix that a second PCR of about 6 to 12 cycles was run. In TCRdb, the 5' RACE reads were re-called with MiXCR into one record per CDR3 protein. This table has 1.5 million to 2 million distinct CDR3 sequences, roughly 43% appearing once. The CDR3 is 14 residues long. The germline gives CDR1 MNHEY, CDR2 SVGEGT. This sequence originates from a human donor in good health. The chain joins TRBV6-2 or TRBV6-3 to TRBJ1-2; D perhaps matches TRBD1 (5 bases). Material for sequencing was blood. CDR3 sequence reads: CASSYGGRNYGCTF. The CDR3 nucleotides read TGTGCCAGCAGTTACGGGGGAAGGAACTATGGCTGCACCTTC.